Listed below are T cell receptor beta chains from one sample, sequenced in a study of blood T cells in healthy people across ages. Using its own MiXCR run on the 5' RACE reads, TCRdb lists one record per CDR3 protein. Of hundreds of thousands of distinct CDR3 sequences listed, less than 35% were seen once; the top ten hold 17%. The sample was blood. The origin of the receptors is a woman aged 80 or over in good health. The CDR3 runs from the conserved cysteine through the conserved F or W. The order of the fields is J gene, V gene, D gene, clone size, CDR3 protein, CDR3 DNA. A D gene is named only where the DNA matches it firmly. Size tells how often a clone was seen (once, few, many) or the class of an expanded clone, and some rows leave it out.

TRBJ1-2	TRBV4-2	NA	many	CASSQDGGRDMYGYTF	TGTGCCAGCAGCCAAGATGGGGGTCGGGACATGTATGGCTACACCTTC
TRBJ2-5	TRBV7-9	NA	few	CASSLGRGGTQYF	TGTGCCAGCAGCTTAGGGAGGGGCGGGACCCAGTACTTC
TRBJ2-5	TRBV5-1	NA	many	CASSGSGTLETQYF	TGCGCCAGCAGTGGATCCGGGACTCTTGAGACCCAGTACTTC
TRBJ2-3	TRBV6-5	NA	few	CASRNRLVARTDTQYF	TGTGCCAGCAGGAATAGACTAGTTGCCCGCACAGATACGCAGTATTTT
TRBJ1-2	TRBV4-3	NA	many	CASSQDGREGYGYTF	TGCGCCAGCAGCCAAGATGGCAGGGAGGGCTATGGCTACACCTTC
TRBJ2-2	TRBV2	NA	NA	CASSLTRGNTGELFF	TGTGCCAGCAGTCTGACAAGGGGGAACACCGGGGAGCTGTTTTTT
TRBJ2-7	TRBV7-2	NA	many	CASRPGPNSYEQYF	TGTGCCAGCCGGCCGGGGCCGAACTCCTACGAGCAGTACTTC
TRBJ1-6	TRBV10-3	TRBD1	few	CAIREEEGQGGSPLHF	TGTGCCATCCGTGAGGAAGAGGGACAGGGGGGGTCACCCCTCCACTTT
TRBJ2-1	TRBV5-1	TRBD1	few	CASQLTTGGGNEQFF	TGCGCCAGTCAATTAACGACAGGGGGCGGTAATGAGCAGTTCTTC
TRBJ1-1	TRBV4-2	NA	NA	CASSQEGTRANTEAFF	TGTGCCAGCAGCCAAGAAGGGACCAGGGCGAACACTGAAGCTTTCTTT
TRBJ2-5	TRBV4-2	TRBD2	many	CASSQDWGGGGKETQYF	TGTGCCAGCAGCCAAGATTGGGGCGGCGGGGGAAAAGAGACCCAGTACTTC
TRBJ2-6	TRBV18	NA	many	CASSPGRYSGANVLTF	TGTGCCAGCTCACCAGGACGGTACTCTGGGGCCAACGTCCTGACTTTC
TRBJ2-2	TRBV9	TRBD2	NA	CASSVLAGGTRTGELFF	TGTGCCAGCAGCGTTTTAGCGGGGGGAACCCGCACCGGGGAGCTGTTTTTT
TRBJ1-1	TRBV29-1	NA	few	CSVEKEKSGPRTAFF	TGCAGCGTTGAAAAAGAGAAGTCGGGGCCAAGAACGGCTTTCTTT
TRBJ2-1	TRBV6-5	NA	many	CASSYSPDFYNEQFF	TGTGCCAGCAGTTACTCCCCGGACTTTTACAATGAGCAGTTCTTC
TRBJ1-2	TRBV6-1	NA	few	CASNNPGDYGYTF	TGTGCCAGCAATAATCCAGGGGACTATGGCTACACCTTC
TRBJ2-7	TRBV11-2	NA	NA	CASSQVDSPPGYEQYF	TGTGCCAGCAGCCAAGTTGACAGTCCCCCGGGCTACGAGCAGTACTTC